These 8 T cell receptor beta chains originate from one sample sequenced in a study of T cell repertoires in cytomegalovirus infection. TCRdb independently ran MiXCR on the reads; one entry per CDR3 protein. Seen here are around 47,000 distinct CDR3 sequences, about 20% observed once, and the top ten hold over 75%. Antigens for these TCRs are unknown. Specimen: CD8+ T cells from cultured PBMCs, collected from culture after CMV antigen stimulation. Receptors originate from a human donor in good health (CMV status not recorded). Some clones in this sample may be carry-over from other donors' samples.

This clonotype showed up just a few times. This chain joins TRBV5-5 and TRBJ1-1; the D gene is possibly TRBD1 (6 bases). The germline V and J ends were trimmed by 5 bases and 5 bases, with 16 bases remaining between them. The germline CDR1 and CDR2 sequences are SGHKS and YYEKEE (reference sequence). There are 14 residues in the CDR3. CDR3 nucleotides: TGTGCCAGCAGGACCACAGGGATGTGGACTGAAGCTTTCTTT. Its protein is CASRTTGMWTEAFF.

This clonotype was seen a few times. The rearrangement uses TRBV12-3 or TRBV12-4 and TRBJ1-1, with 9 bases identical to TRBD1. The CDR3 has 14 residues. V shed 5 bases, J shed 7 bases, and the junction held 8 bases outside the gene matches. As DNA, the CDR3 is TGTGCCAGCAGTCACGGACAGGGGCTGGATGAAGCTTTCTTT. Its protein product is CASSHGQGLDEAFF.

This clonotype was seen ten or more times. The DNA of the CDR3 is TGTGCCAGTAATCGGAGAGGCAACACTGAAGCTTTCTTT. Its protein product is CASNRRGNTEAFF. The chain combines TRBV19 with TRBJ1-1; D gene ambiguous. V lost 7 bases to trimming and J lost 2 bases, with 11 bases between them. The germline CDR1 and CDR2 sequences are LNHDA and SQIVND (reference sequence). This CDR3 spans 13 amino acids.

This clonotype occurred a few times. The V call is TRBV7-2, the J call TRBJ2-1, with a possible D match to TRBD2 (7 bases). V gave up 0 bases and J gave up 4 bases, with 16 bases separating them. Looked up from germline, CDR1 is SGHTA and CDR2 is FQGNSA. The CDR3 has 17 residues. The DNA of the CDR3 is TGTGCCAGCAGCTTAGCGTTCGTACGGGGGGCTTACAATGAGCAGTTCTTC. Its protein is CASSLAFVRGAYNEQFF.

In its sample, this clonotype was seen once. The genes are TRBV19 and TRBJ2-7; 9 bases agree with TRBD1. The CDR3 consists of 13 residues. The V segment lost 6 bases and the J segment 7 bases; nucleotides outside the gene matches: 7. The germline V gene encodes CDR1 LNHDA and CDR2 SQIVND (reference sequence). CDR3 protein: CASRGQGPSEQYF. CDR3 in DNA: TGTGCCAGTAGGGGACAGGGCCCGAGTGAGCAGTACTTC.

This rearrangement joins TRBV29-1 to TRBJ1-4; TRBD1 is a possible D gene (5 bases). The CDR3 is 13 residues long. Germline V gene data show CDR1 as SQVTM and CDR2 as ANQGSEA. V was shortened by 5 bases and J by 8 bases, with 15 bases between the two germline ends. CDR3 sequence reads: CSVSTGRWEKLFF. The CDR3 DNA reads as TGCAGCGTTTCGACGGGGCGGTGGGAAAAACTGTTTTTT.

This clonotype was picked up a small number of times. This chain uses TRBV7-9 with TRBJ1-3; D is perhaps TRBD1 (6 bases). This CDR3 has 17 residues. V was clipped by 2 bases and J by 2 bases, with 16 bases between them. Germline V gives CDR1 SEHNR, CDR2 FQNEAQ (reference sequence). The CDR3 region is CASSLWDIQTAGNTIYF. The CDR3 DNA follows: TGTGCCAGCAGCTTATGGGACATACAGACTGCTGGAAACACCATATATTTT. The full variable domain, in which reference TRBV7-9 and TRBJ1-3 provide the parts outside the CDR3, is DTGVSQNPRHKITKRGQNVTFRCDPISEHNRLYWYRQTLGQGPEFLTYFQNEAQLEKSRLLSDRFSAERPKGSFSTLEIQRTEQGDSAMYLCASSLWDIQTAGNTIYFGEGSWLTVV.

The chain carries TRBV6-8 and TRBJ2-6; possible D gene TRBD2, 6 bases. The V and J ends lost 5 bases and 2 bases respectively, with 13 bases between them. This CDR3 region has 16 residues. Germline V gene data show CDR1 as MNHGY and CDR2 as SAAAGT. For the CDR3, the DNA is TGTGCCAGCAGTCCGACTAGTAGCGCTGGGGCCAACGTCCTGACTTTC. As protein: CASSPTSSAGANVLTF.